The 24 T cell receptor beta chains below were found in one sample sequenced in a study of blood T cell repertoires in COVID-19. This table comes from immunoSEQ multiplex PCR, and its TCRdb copy is limited to in-frame clones, with some not included. The sample includes 300,000 or so clones, roughly 84% of them seen just once. Sequencing was performed on peripheral blood. The receptors derive from a man aged 45-65 years with active or convalescent COVID-19.

The V gene is TRBV11-2, the J gene TRBJ2-1, with 9 bases identical to TRBD2. J gave up 8 bases and V 7 bases, and 6 bases lay outside the gene matches. Per germline, CDR1 SGHAT and CDR2 FQNNGV. The CDR3 covers 13 residues. The CDR3 spells CASKAGGGHEQFF. CDR3 sequence (DNA): TGTGCCAGCAAAGCGGGAGGAGGTCATGAGCAGTTCTTC.

The chain joins TRBV7-9 to TRBJ2-2, with 7 positions matching TRBD1. Germline V gives CDR1 SEHNR, CDR2 FQNEAQ (reference sequence). V was clipped by 5 bases and J by 7 bases; unmatched bases: 4. The CDR3 spans 13 residues. CDR3 sequence: CASSAQGDGELFF. In nucleotides, the CDR3 is TGTGCCAGCAGCGCTCAGGGGGACGGGGAGCTGTTTTTT.

This sequence joins TRBV2 and TRBJ2-5; 10 bases match TRBD2. V was clipped by 6 bases and J by 5 bases; unmatched bases: 9. Germline lookup yields CDR1 SNHLY and CDR2 FYNNEI. This CDR3 is 15 amino acids long. CDR3 region: CASRKAGGPEETQYF. The CDR3 DNA is TGTGCCAGCAGGAAAGCGGGAGGGCCTGAGGAGACCCAGTACTTC.

Regarding this clone: This specimen includes other DNA sequences encoding the same CDR3. The chain has TRBV6-6 and TRBJ2-7; 11 nucleotides agree with TRBD1. The CDR3 length is 14 residues. J lost 2 bases, V lost 4 bases, and 1 base had no gene match. Germline values: CDR1 MNHNY, CDR2 SVGAGI (reference sequence). The CDR3 DNA is TGTGCCAGCAGTTCGGGACAGGGGGCCTACGAGCAGTACTTC. Protein: CASSSGQGAYEQYF.

This chain links TRBV7-9 with TRBJ1-2; possibly TRBD1 for D (6 bases). Germline assignment: CDR1 SEHNR and CDR2 FQNEAQ (reference sequence). Between the trimmed V and J ends, which lost 1 base and 3 bases, there was a span of 6 bases. The CDR3 covers 13 residues. The CDR3 here is CASSLGQDYGYTF. CDR3 DNA sequence: TGTGCCAGCAGCTTAGGACAGGACTATGGCTACACCTTC.

This clone was observed once. The chain employs TRBV3-1 (or the pseudogene TRBV3-2) and TRBJ1-4; no reliable D call. Trimming shortened V by 0 bases and J by 8 bases, and 10 bases separated the two germline ends. This CDR3 contains 14 residues. From germline, CDR1 is LGHDT and CDR2 YNNKEL (reference sequence). CDR3 in DNA: TGTGCCAGCAGCCAAGATGACCAGACAGAAAAACTGTTTTTT. This encodes CASSQDDQTEKLFF.

This sequence joins TRBV6-5 and TRBJ2-7, with D maybe TRBD2 (5 bases). This CDR3 comprises 14 residues. The ends were cut back, 2 bases at V and 6 bases at J, with 14 bases in the middle. Per the germline V gene, CDR1 is MNHEY and CDR2 is SVGAGI. In nucleotides, the CDR3 is TGTGCCAGCAGTTACGGGCCCAAACGGGGCGAGCAGTACTTC. Its translation: CASSYGPKRGEQYF.

This clone was seen just once. The identical CDR3 is also encoded by other nucleotide sequences in the sample. V is TRBV2 and J is TRBJ1-4; tentatively, D is TRBD1 (5 bases). The length of the CDR3 is 16 residues. Germline V gene lookup returns CDR1 SNHLY and CDR2 FYNNEI. Trimming took 2 bases from V and 4 from J, leaving 14 bases between them. Here the CDR3 reads CASSERLGELNEKLFF. As DNA, the CDR3 is TGTGCCAGCAGTGAAAGGTTAGGGGAACTTAATGAAAAACTGTTTTTT.

The genes are TRBV27 and TRBJ2-1, with TRBD2 matching 12 bases. The V and J ends lost 9 bases and 6 bases, in that order; junction bases with no gene match: 6. The CDR3 spans 14 residues. Germline V gives CDR1 MNHEY, CDR2 SMNVEV (reference sequence). The CDR3 reads CASLTSGRPNEQFF. As DNA, the CDR3 is TGTGCCAGTTTGACTAGCGGGAGACCCAATGAGCAGTTCTTC.

This clone has just a few counts. This chain connects TRBV1 to TRBJ1-4; the table's D call, TRBD1, was not checked against the DNA. TRBV1 is an annotated pseudogene. The CDR3 is 16 residues long. The CDR3 reads CTSSQKESDRNEKLFF. The DNA of the CDR3 is TGCACCAGCAGCCAGAAGGAGTCGGACAGAAATGAAAAACTGTTTTTT.

This chain joins TRBV7-2 and TRBJ1-5; TRBD1 matches 8 bases. Germline-derived CDR1 and CDR2 are SGHTA and FQGNSA. With 3 bases clipped from V and 3 bases from J, the junction kept 10 bases outside the gene matches. This CDR3 has 17 amino acids. In nucleotides, the CDR3 is TGTGCCAGCAGCTTTCTTCCAGGGGGCAGTTACAATCAGCCCCAGCATTTT. The encoded protein is CASSFLPGGSYNQPQHF.

The V gene is TRBV24-1, the J gene TRBJ2-1; TRBD2 matches at 15 bases. Per the germline V gene, CDR1 is KGHDR and CDR2 is SFDVKD. CDR3 length equals 19 residues. Unmatched junction bases numbered 6, after V lost 4 bases and J lost 0 bases. The CDR3 spells CATSEPGTSGGSSYNEQFF. Here the CDR3 DNA reads TGTGCCACCAGTGAGCCCGGGACTAGCGGGGGGAGCTCCTACAATGAGCAGTTCTTC.

This chain links TRBV7-2 with TRBJ2-4; the D gene is possibly TRBD2 (6 bases). V lost 5 bases to trimming and J lost 8 bases, with 16 bases between them. CDR3 length: 14 amino acids. The germline gives CDR1 SGHTA, CDR2 FQGNSA. CDR3 coding DNA: TGTGCCAGCAGCCATCGTAGCGGCGAGGACATTCAGTACTTC. It translates to CASSHRSGEDIQYF.

In this sample, this clone turned up once. This chain connects TRBV6-5 to TRBJ1-2; weak D call: TRBD1 (5 bases). CDR1 is MNHEY, CDR2 SVGAGI, per germline. Trimming left V 4 bases short and J 2 bases short, with 11 bases between. The CDR3 covers 14 residues. The CDR3 coding sequence is TGTGCCAGCAGTTGGGACTCAAAGAACTATGGCTACACCTTC. It is translated as CASSWDSKNYGYTF.

The chain carries TRBV18 and TRBJ1-5; 8 bases are a match to TRBD1. This CDR3 is 16 amino acids long. The junction had 6 bases not matched to a gene; V was cut back by 3 bases and J by 2 bases. Germline loops: CDR1 KGHSH, CDR2 LQKENI. CDR3 sequence reads: CASSPFDRGGNQPQHF. CDR3 sequence (DNA): TGTGCCAGCTCACCCTTCGACAGGGGCGGCAATCAGCCCCAGCATTTT. Full variable domain (missing parts from reference TRBV18 and TRBJ1-5): NAGVMQNPRHLVRRRGQEARLRCSPMKGHSHVYWYRQLPEEGLKFMVYLQKENIIDESGMPKERFSAEFPKEGPSILRIQQVVRGDSAAYFCASSPFDRGGNQPQHFGDGTRLSIL.

The chain uses TRBV9 and TRBJ2-2; 10 nucleotides line up with TRBD1. CDR3 length: 17 residues. J lost 1 base, V lost 3 bases, and 6 bases had no gene match. CDR1 and CDR2 from the germline V gene are SGDLS and YYNGEE. This chain's CDR3 is CASSDNRDRGNTGELFF. The CDR3 DNA is TGTGCCAGCAGCGACAACCGGGACAGGGGGAACACCGGGGAGCTGTTTTTT. Complete variable domain (other parts from reference TRBV9 and TRBJ2-2): DSGVTQTPKHLITATGQRVTLRCSPRSGDLSVYWYQQSLDQGLQFLIQYYNGEERAKGNILERFSAQQFPDLHSELNLSSLELGDSALYFCASSDNRDRGNTGELFFGEGSRLTVL.

This clone was counted a few times. V is TRBV28 and J is TRBJ1-2; TRBD1 is a possible D gene (6 bases). The CDR3 runs 14 residues. CDR1 and CDR2 (germline): MDHEN, SYDVKM. Trimming cost V 3 bases and J 5 bases, with 13 bases left between them. The CDR3 region is CASSLGGALYGYTF. The CDR3 DNA follows: TGTGCCAGCAGTTTGGGGGGGGCCCTTTATGGCTACACCTTC.

The CDR3 DNA reads TGTGCCAGCAGTTACGGGACAGAAGAGACCCAGTACTTC. Amino acids: CASSYGTEETQYF. The rearrangement joins TRBV6-5 to TRBJ2-5; the match to TRBD1 covers 7 bases. The CDR3 runs to 13 residues. Looked up from germline, CDR1 is MNHEY and CDR2 is SVGAGI. Trimming at V came to 2 bases and at J to 3 bases, leaving 0 bases not matched to a gene.

In this sample, this clone turned up a few times. The chain combines TRBV28 with TRBJ1-2; D may be TRBD1 (6 bases). CDR1 is MDHEN and CDR2 is SYDVKM in the germline V gene. The CDR3 sequence is 12 residues long. Deletions cut 10 bases from V and 2 bases from J, with 11 bases between. The CDR3 DNA reads as TGTGCCACCAATCAGGGGAACTATGGCTACACCTTC. Protein product: CATNQGNYGYTF.

Worth noting for this clone: This sample also contains other DNA sequences that code for the same CDR3. The chain employs TRBV30 and TRBJ1-6, with 7 bases that match TRBD1. Trimming at V came to 2 bases and at J to 2 bases, leaving 3 bases not matched to a gene. Germline V CDR1 and CDR2: GTSNPN, SVGIG (reference sequence). The CDR3 is 15 residues long. Written as DNA, the CDR3 is TGTGCCTGGAGTTACGGGACAGCCTATAATTCACCCCTCCACTTT. Amino acid sequence: CAWSYGTAYNSPLHF.

The chain links TRBV30 to TRBJ1-4; 7 bases agree with TRBD1. From germline, CDR1 is GTSNPN and CDR2 SVGIG (reference sequence). J was trimmed by 7 bases and V by 2 bases; bases with no gene match: 10. The CDR3 has 15 residues. This chain's CDR3 is CAWSPPDRDSEKLFF. DNA of the CDR3: TGTGCCTGGAGTCCTCCCGACAGGGACTCTGAAAAACTGTTTTTT.

To note about this clone: This specimen includes other DNA sequences encoding the same CDR3. The gene calls are TRBV5-1 and TRBJ2-3; perhaps TRBD2 as D (5 bases). Germline assignment: CDR1 SGHRS and CDR2 YFSETQ. This CDR3 region has 14 residues. Trimming removed 4 bases from V and 4 bases from J, with 13 bases in between. This chain's CDR3 is CASSLGLGSDTQYF. The CDR3 DNA sequence: TGCGCCAGCAGCCTCGGACTGGGGTCAGATACGCAGTATTTT.

The J gene is TRBJ1-4, the V gene TRBV5-1; 9 bases align to TRBD1. The J segment lost 8 bases and the V segment lost 4 bases, leaving 6 bases of the junction unmatched. The CDR3 extends over 14 amino acids. The germline gives CDR1 SGHRS, CDR2 YFSETQ. CDR3 DNA sequence: TGCGCCAGCAGCGCGGCCGGGACAGGGGAAAAACTGTTTTTT. Residues: CASSAAGTGEKLFF.

The V and J genes are TRBV6-2 or TRBV6-3 and TRBJ2-3; 9 bases are shared with TRBD1. Germline V CDR1 and CDR2: MNHEY, SVGEGT. The CDR3 runs to 19 residues. J was trimmed by 2 bases and V by 3 bases; bases with no gene match: 15. The CDR3 region is CASSYPLYRGTGFTDTQYF. The CDR3 region has the DNA TGTGCCAGCAGTTATCCCCTCTACCGCGGGACAGGGTTCACAGATACGCAGTATTTT.